Presented here are 30 T cell receptor beta chains from one specimen sequenced in a study of beta chain features in type 1 diabetes. Their specific antigens are unknown. Findings and limits, study-wide: Significant though moderate, a shortening of TCRB CDR3s appeared in all four CD4+ subsets of Type 1 diabetes patients.

What was sequenced were expressed TCRB transcripts, since all of the isolated RNA had been reverse transcribed. Libraries were prepared by immunoSEQ multiplex PCR; TCRdb keeps only in-frame clonotypes and omits some of them. The table includes about 160,000 clones, under 9.5% detected once. Sequenced material: central memory CD4+ T cells from blood. These receptors were taken from a man between 18 and 35 years old with type 1 diabetes.

A few counts support this clone. The chain uses TRBV15 and TRBJ2-5; TRBD1 agrees at 7 bases. The germline V gene encodes CDR1 LNHNV and CDR2 YYDKDF (reference sequence). With V trimmed by 6 bases and J by 3 bases, 10 bases remained unmatched. CDR3 length equals 15 residues. The CDR3 reads CATRGDSNSKETQYF. The CDR3 nucleotides are TGTGCCACCAGGGGGGACAGCAATTCAAAAGAGACCCAGTACTTC.

V gene TRBV18 combines with J gene TRBJ2-5; 9 positions match TRBD2. Germline V CDR1 and CDR2: KGHSH, LQKENI. This CDR3 region has 17 residues. V lost 0 bases and J lost 0; bases outside the gene matches: 5. The CDR3, as DNA: TGTGCCAGCTCACCACCGGCCGCGGGGGGGTACCAAGAGACCCAGTACTTC. It translates to CASSPPAAGGYQETQYF.

This chain joins TRBV15 and TRBJ2-7, with a tentative D call TRBD2 (7 bases). Trimming stripped 2 bases from V and 4 bases from J, with 18 bases between. The germline V gene has CDR1 LNHNV and CDR2 YYDKDF (reference sequence). The CDR3 is 16 residues long. The CDR3: CATSRSTGGGGYEQYF. Here the CDR3 DNA reads TGTGCCACCAGCAGATCAACCGGGGGAGGGGGGTACGAGCAGTACTTC.

The J gene is TRBJ1-2, the V gene TRBV18; TRBD1 aligns across 7 bases. The CDR3 extends over 14 amino acids. Germline CDR1 is KGHSH and CDR2 is LQKENI. V was clipped by 3 bases and J by 4 bases; unmatched bases: 5. The CDR3 region has the DNA TGTGCCAGCTCACCGGGACAGCAAATCTATGGCTACACCTTC. Its protein is CASSPGQQIYGYTF.

This clone came up a few times. V is TRBV5-1 and J is TRBJ2-7, with 10 bases that match TRBD1. Germline-derived CDR1 and CDR2 are SGHRS and YFSETQ. The junction had 11 bases not matched to a gene; V was cut back by 5 bases and J by 3 bases. The CDR3 sequence is 16 residues long. The CDR3 DNA follows: TGCGCCAGCAGACGACAGGGGGCGTCCAATCTCTACGAGCAGTACTTC. Translating it yields CASRRQGASNLYEQYF.

This chain connects TRBV28 to TRBJ1-2; 9 nucleotides match TRBD1. J was trimmed by 8 bases and V by 6 bases; bases with no gene match: 13. The CDR3 has 15 residues. Germline V gives CDR1 MDHEN, CDR2 SYDVKM. The CDR3 nucleotides are TGTGCCAGCAGGTCTTCCTGGACAGGGGCTGACGGCTACACCTTC. Encoded protein: CASRSSWTGADGYTF.

This clone has a handful of counts. CDR3 residues: CASILRGTVEAFF. CDR3 DNA: TGTGCCAGCATCCTCAGGGGGACCGTTGAAGCTTTCTTT. V is TRBV7-9 and J is TRBJ1-1, with TRBD1 identical over 7 bases. Germline values: CDR1 SEHNR, CDR2 FQNEAQ (reference sequence). V shed 7 bases, J shed 7 bases, and the junction held 9 bases outside the gene matches. There are 13 residues in the CDR3. Based on the CDR3 plus reference TRBV7-9 and TRBJ1-1, the full variable domain is DTGVSQNPRHKITKRGQNVTFRCDPISEHNRLYWYRQTLGQGPEFLTYFQNEAQLEKSRLLSDRFSAERPKGSFSTLEIQRTEQGDSAMYLCASILRGTVEAFFGQGTRLTVV.

The chain recombines TRBV7-2 with TRBJ1-6; D is undetermined. The CDR3 consists of 15 residues. The V and J ends lost 3 bases and 5 bases respectively, with 11 bases between them. CDR1 is SGHTA, CDR2 FQGNSA, per germline. In DNA form, the CDR3 reads TGTGCCAGCAGCTTCTTGCAGCGCGATAATTCACCCCTCCACTTT. It specifies CASSFLQRDNSPLHF.

This rearrangement joins TRBV7-9 to TRBJ2-7; perhaps TRBD2 as D (6 bases). CDR1 and CDR2 (germline): SEHNR, FQNEAQ (reference sequence). The CDR3 has 14 amino acids. V was pared by 6 bases and J by 3 bases, with 15 bases between. Written as DNA, the CDR3 is TGTGCCAGCAGGAATAGCGGCCCGAGCTACGAGCAGTACTTC. It encodes CASRNSGPSYEQYF.

This clone appeared many times. In the same sample, other DNA sequences code for this CDR3. The gene calls are TRBV29-1 and TRBJ2-7; unclear D gene. This CDR3 contains 12 residues. Trimming took 7 bases from V and 0 from J, leaving 10 bases between them. Germline assignment: CDR1 SQVTM and CDR2 ANQGSEA. The CDR3 loop reads CSATGSSYEQYF. In nucleotides, the CDR3 is TGCAGCGCCACCGGGTCCTCCTACGAGCAGTACTTC.

This clone has more than one count but fewer than ten. The CDR3 sequence: CASSQLPGQGAVEAFF. DNA for the CDR3: TGCGCCAGCAGCCAGCTACCGGGACAGGGGGCTGTTGAAGCTTTCTTT. The chain joins TRBV5-1 to TRBJ1-1, with 12 nucleotides matching TRBD1. V shed 4 bases, J shed 7 bases, and the junction held 11 bases outside the gene matches. CDR1 is SGHRS, CDR2 YFSETQ, per germline. This CDR3 comprises 16 residues.

The V and J genes are TRBV5-5 and TRBJ2-2, with TRBD2 identical over 13 bases. Germline V gene lookup returns CDR1 SGHKS and CDR2 YYEKEE (reference sequence). The CDR3 consists of 17 residues. V lost 0 bases, J lost 6 bases, and 5 bases stayed unmatched. The CDR3 sequence: CASSLVWTSGSAGELFF. CDR3 DNA: TGTGCCAGCAGCTTGGTCTGGACTAGCGGGAGCGCCGGGGAGCTGTTTTTT.

This clone showed up just a few times. V gene TRBV4-2 combines with J gene TRBJ2-4; the match to TRBD2 covers 8 bases. V trimming: 4 bases; J trimming: 1 base; junction bases outside the gene matches: 6. This CDR3 region has 16 residues. CDR1 and CDR2 (germline): LGHNA, YNFKEQ. The CDR3 protein is CASSPSGGRAKNIQYF. The CDR3, as DNA: TGTGCCAGCAGCCCGTCGGGAGGGAGGGCCAAAAACATTCAGTACTTC.

This clone was detected a few times. The J gene is TRBJ2-5, the V gene TRBV15; 11 bases agree with TRBD1. The CDR3 is 17 amino acids. The trim removed 3 bases at V and 8 bases at J, leaving 14 bases unmatched. Germline V lookup: CDR1 LNHNV, CDR2 YYDKDF (reference sequence). The CDR3 region is CATSRDRGRLAKGTQYF. CDR3 in DNA: TGTGCCACCAGCAGGGACAGGGGGCGACTAGCGAAAGGCACCCAGTACTTC.

The V call is TRBV2, the J call TRBJ2-1; 7 positions agree with TRBD2. The trim removed 8 bases at V and 6 bases at J, leaving 13 bases unmatched. The CDR3 totals 15 residues. Germline V gene lookup returns CDR1 SNHLY and CDR2 FYNNEI. The CDR3 region is CASRLAPGGFNEQFF. The CDR3 DNA reads TGTGCCAGCCGACTCGCCCCGGGGGGTTTCAATGAGCAGTTCTTC. The variable domain in full, completed from reference TRBV2 and TRBJ2-1, reads EPEVTQTPSHQVTQMGQEVILRCVPISNHLYFYWYRQILGQKVEFLVSFYNNEISEKSEIFDDQFSVERPDGSNFTLKIRSTKLEDSAMYFCASRLAPGGFNEQFFGPGTRLTVL.

The V call is TRBV11-3, the J call TRBJ2-7; weak D call: TRBD1 (5 bases). CDR3 length: 14 residues. V was shortened by 0 bases and J by 4 bases, with 10 bases between the two germline ends. From germline, CDR1 is SGHNT and CDR2 YENEEA. For the CDR3, the DNA is TGTGCCAGCAGCTTAGAAGGGGCGCAATACGAGCAGTACTTC. Protein product: CASSLEGAQYEQYF.

This clone has more than one count but fewer than ten. The rearrangement joins TRBV6-5 to TRBJ2-5, with D possibly TRBD2 on 5 matching bases. CDR1 is MNHEY, CDR2 SVGAGI, per germline. This CDR3 has 14 amino acids. Between the trimmed V and J ends, which lost 6 bases and 2 bases, there was a span of 13 bases. The CDR3 nucleotides are TGTGCCAGCAGCCGACGGACTTTTCAAGAGACCCAGTACTTC. Amino acid sequence: CASSRRTFQETQYF.

This clone came up a few times. This chain connects TRBV7-9 to TRBJ2-1; 9 positions match TRBD2. The CDR3 contains 16 residues. Per the germline V gene, CDR1 is SEHNR and CDR2 is FQNEAQ (reference sequence). V was clipped by 3 bases and J by 4 bases; unmatched bases: 7. The CDR3 loop reads CASSFSTSGSYNEQFF. The CDR3 DNA follows: TGTGCCAGCAGCTTTAGCACTAGCGGGTCTTACAATGAGCAGTTCTTC.

CDR3 sequence: CASSLVEVGSPLHF. The CDR3 coding sequence is TGTGCCAGCAGCTTAGTCGAGGTTGGATCACCCCTCCACTTT. The chain couples TRBV7-9 to TRBJ1-6; no definite D call. This CDR3 has 14 amino acids. Germline values: CDR1 SEHNR, CDR2 FQNEAQ (reference sequence). Deletions cut 1 base from V and 10 bases from J, with 11 bases between.

This clone was seen a handful of times. The chain couples TRBV7-2 to TRBJ2-2, with a tentative D call TRBD1 (5 bases). V lost 1 base, J lost 7 bases, and 10 bases lay in between. Germline V gene data show CDR1 as SGHTA and CDR2 as FQGNSA. The CDR3 is made up of 14 amino acids. CDR3 sequence: CASSLDPGHGELFF. The CDR3 region has the DNA TGTGCCAGCAGCTTAGACCCAGGGCACGGGGAGCTGTTTTTT.

V is TRBV7-9 and J is TRBJ2-2; possible D gene TRBD1, 6 bases. Germline CDR1 is SEHNR and CDR2 is FQNEAQ (reference sequence). The germline V and J ends were trimmed by 6 bases and 6 bases, with 14 bases remaining between them. This CDR3 comprises 14 residues. DNA of the CDR3: TGTGCCAGCAGTCTACAGGGATCGGCCGGGGAGCTGTTTTTT. Protein product: CASSLQGSAGELFF.

This clone was detected a few times. This chain joins TRBV7-8 and TRBJ2-7, with a weak D call TRBD2 (5 bases). The CDR3 loop spans 14 amino acids. Trimming removed 5 bases at V and 7 bases at J, with 18 bases between. Germline CDR1 is SGHVS and CDR2 is FQNEAQ. The CDR3 DNA reads as TGTGCCAGCAGCCGGGCCGAGGGAAGTTCGGAGCAGTACTTC. This sequence encodes CASSRAEGSSEQYF.

A few counts support this clone. This chain links TRBV7-2 with TRBJ2-7; 11 nucleotides align to TRBD2. The germline V gene has CDR1 SGHTA and CDR2 FQGNSA. This CDR3 has 15 amino acids. The ends lost 4 bases at V and 3 bases at J; junction bases unmatched: 5. CDR3 DNA sequence: TGTGCCAGCAGCTACGCCGGGACTAGCGGCTACGAGCAGTACTTC. It is translated as CASSYAGTSGYEQYF. Supplemented by reference TRBV7-2 and TRBJ2-7, the full variable domain reads GAGVSQSPSNKVTEKGKDVELRCDPISGHTALYWYRQSLGQGLEFLIYFQGNSAPDKSGLPSDRFSAERTGGSVSTLTIQRTQQEDSAVYLCASSYAGTSGYEQYFGPGTRLTVT.

The rearrangement links TRBV6-6 to TRBJ2-6; D is perhaps TRBD1 (5 bases). CDR3 length: 15 amino acids. Germline lookup yields CDR1 MNHNY and CDR2 SVGAGI (reference sequence). Trimming left V 6 bases short and J 1 base short, with 10 bases between. DNA of the CDR3: TGTGCCAGCAGCCTAGGGGAATCTGGGGCCAACGTCCTGACTTTC. Amino acids: CASSLGESGANVLTF.

This chain joins TRBV28 and TRBJ1-5, with D hard to call. The V gene's germline CDR1 is MDHEN and CDR2 SYDVKM. Deletions cut 1 base from V and 2 bases from J, with 9 bases between. This CDR3 has 15 amino acids. The DNA of the CDR3 is TGTGCCAGCAGTTTATCGGGGTTTGGCAATCAGCCCCAGCATTTT. This codes for CASSLSGFGNQPQHF.

V and J are TRBV7-9 and TRBJ2-7, with TRBD2 matching 7 bases. CDR1 and CDR2 from the germline V gene are SEHNR and FQNEAQ (reference sequence). The CDR3 is made up of 13 amino acids. V gave up 5 bases and J gave up 4 bases; unmatched junction bases: 5. The CDR3 protein is CASSQRDGYEQYF. In DNA form, the CDR3 reads TGTGCCAGCAGCCAGCGGGATGGTTACGAGCAGTACTTC.

The J gene is TRBJ2-1, the V gene TRBV5-1, with 8 nucleotides matching TRBD2. The J segment lost 6 bases and the V segment lost 4 bases, leaving 9 bases of the junction unmatched. CDR1 SGHRS and CDR2 YFSETQ come from the germline V gene. The CDR3 length is 15 residues. The CDR3 region is CASSHPGLEANEQFF. In DNA form, the CDR3 reads TGCGCCAGCAGCCACCCGGGACTAGAAGCCAATGAGCAGTTCTTC.

This clone was found a few times. The rearrangement joins TRBV2 to TRBJ2-3; TRBD2 matches at 8 bases. CDR1 is SNHLY and CDR2 is FYNNEI in the germline V gene. This CDR3 has 16 residues. With V trimmed by 2 bases and J by 3 bases, 7 bases remained unmatched. The CDR3, as DNA: TGTGCCAGCAGTGAAAGGGCGGGAGGAGGGACAGATACGCAGTATTTT. Amino acid sequence: CASSERAGGGTDTQYF.

The gene calls are TRBV28 and TRBJ2-6; 12 bases line up with TRBD1. Trimming took 5 bases from V and 1 from J; bases not matched to a gene: 9. CDR3 length: 19 amino acids. Germline-derived CDR1 and CDR2 are MDHEN and SYDVKM. The CDR3 DNA follows: TGTGCCAGCAGTCGTCCCGGGACAGGGGGCGCATCTGGGGCCAACGTCCTGACTTTC. This translates into CASSRPGTGGASGANVLTF.

A word on this clone: The sample holds other DNA sequences that translate to the same CDR3. V is TRBV28 and J is TRBJ2-7; a weak D match, TRBD1 (5 bases). The CDR3 sequence is 12 residues long. The V gene lost 3 bases and the J gene lost 3 bases, with 6 bases spanning the gap. Germline-derived CDR1 and CDR2 are MDHEN and SYDVKM. The CDR3 spells CASSFQGYEQYF. Written as DNA, the CDR3 is TGTGCCAGCAGTTTCCAGGGCTACGAGCAGTACTTC.